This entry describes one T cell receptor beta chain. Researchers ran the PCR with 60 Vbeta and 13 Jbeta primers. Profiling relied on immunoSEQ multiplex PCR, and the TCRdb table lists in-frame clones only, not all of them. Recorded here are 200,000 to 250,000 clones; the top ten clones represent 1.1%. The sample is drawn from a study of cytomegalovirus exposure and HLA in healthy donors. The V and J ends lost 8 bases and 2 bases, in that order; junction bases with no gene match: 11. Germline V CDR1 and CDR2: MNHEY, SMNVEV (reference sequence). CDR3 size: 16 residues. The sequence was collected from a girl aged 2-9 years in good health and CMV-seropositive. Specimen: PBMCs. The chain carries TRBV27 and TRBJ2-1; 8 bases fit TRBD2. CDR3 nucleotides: TGTGCCAGCGGCGCGGGGGGTCTAGTCGCCTACAATGAGCAGTTCTTC. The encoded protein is CASGAGGLVAYNEQFF.